This T cell receptor beta chain originates from a study of CD8 T cells in ankylosing spondylitis. Study observations and caveats: For ankylosing spondylitis blood, a TCR beta motif of eight or nine highly homologous variants appeared characteristic.

TCRdb called the 5' RACE reads again in MiXCR, with one record for every CDR3 protein. The sample contains over 600,000 distinct CDR3 sequences, under 20% of which appear only once. Turning to this clonotype: The antigen remains undetermined.

Germline values: CDR1 SGHRS, CDR2 YFSETQ. The CDR3 covers 15 residues. The V end lost 5 bases, the J end lost 3 bases, and 15 bases lay between the germline ends. The V call is TRBV5-1, the J call TRBJ2-1; D unresolved. This receptor was taken from a male donor with ankylosing spondylitis. Sequencing was done on a sample of blood, either unsorted or a sorted T cell fraction (not recorded which). The DNA of the CDR3 is TGCGCCAGCAGTCCTGACGGGCAGCTCTACAATGAGCAGTTCTTC. Amino acids: CASSPDGQLYNEQFF.